A selection of T cell receptor beta chains follows, all from one sample in a study of T cells in localized non-small cell lung cancer. Sequencing used immunoSEQ multiplex PCR; TCRdb keeps in-frame clones, though not all of them. The repertoire has some 14,000 clones, 80% to 85% of them found once; the top ten carry approximately 4.1%. The material sequenced was peripheral blood, taken before any cancer treatment. The receptors were gathered from a female donor over 55 with stage I squamous cell lung carcinoma. The CDR3 runs from the conserved cysteine through the conserved F or W. The D gene is left open where the match is weak. Clone size, where shown, is once, few, many, or a class for clones that have expanded.

clone_size: .; j_call: TRBJ2-7; cdr3_length: 14; d_call: .; v_call: TRBV5-6; cdr3_aa: CASSFQGRAYEQYF; cdr3_nt: TGTGCCAGCAGCTTTCAGGGGAGAGCCTACGAGCAGTACTTC
clone_size: once; j_call: TRBJ2-3; cdr3_length: 13; d_call: .; v_call: TRBV7-3; cdr3_aa: CASSLDGTDTQYF; cdr3_nt: TGTGCCAGCAGCTTAGATGGCACAGATACGCAGTATTTT
clone_size: .; j_call: TRBJ2-7; cdr3_length: 14; d_call: .; v_call: TRBV27; cdr3_aa: CASSYQGSSYEQYF; cdr3_nt: TGTGCCAGCAGTTATCAGGGCAGCTCCTACGAGCAGTACTTC
clone_size: once; j_call: TRBJ2-5; cdr3_length: 16; d_call: .; v_call: TRBV21-1; cdr3_aa: CASSSKTSGFKETQYF; cdr3_nt: TGTGCCAGCAGCTCAAAGACTAGCGGGTTTAAAGAGACCCAGTACTTC
clone_size: .; j_call: TRBJ1-5; cdr3_length: 15; d_call: .; v_call: TRBV5-5; cdr3_aa: CASSRDPGGSQPQHF; cdr3_nt: TGTGCCAGCAGCCGGGACCCGGGAGGGTCTCAGCCCCAGCATTTT
clone_size: .; j_call: TRBJ1-2; cdr3_length: 15; d_call: .; v_call: TRBV7-8; cdr3_aa: CASSRGAGRGDGYTF; cdr3_nt: TGTGCCAGCAGCAGGGGGGCAGGGCGTGGCGATGGCTACACCTTC
clone_size: .; j_call: TRBJ1-1; cdr3_length: 15; d_call: .; v_call: TRBV6-1; cdr3_aa: CASSAVAAANTEAFF; cdr3_nt: TGTGCCAGCAGTGCTGTTGCGGCGGCGAACACTGAAGCTTTCTTT
clone_size: .; j_call: TRBJ2-7; cdr3_length: 17; d_call: TRBD2; v_call: TRBV5-6; cdr3_aa: CASSPPGGGVMGDEQYF; cdr3_nt: TGTGCCAGCAGCCCGCCGGGCGGGGGGGTGATGGGAGACGAGCAGTACTTC
clone_size: once; j_call: TRBJ1-2; cdr3_length: 17; d_call: TRBD1; v_call: TRBV18; cdr3_aa: CASSPPDRGGLNYGYTF; cdr3_nt: TGTGCCAGCTCACCCCCGGACAGGGGAGGGCTAAACTATGGCTACACCTTC
clone_size: .; j_call: TRBJ1-2; cdr3_length: 14; d_call: .; v_call: TRBV7-3; cdr3_aa: CASSLRQGSHGYTF; cdr3_nt: TGTGCCAGCAGCTTAAGGCAGGGGTCCCATGGCTACACCTTC
clone_size: .; j_call: TRBJ2-7; cdr3_length: 14; d_call: .; v_call: TRBV19; cdr3_aa: CASSIAGFGHEQYF; cdr3_nt: TGTGCCAGTAGTATCGCAGGGTTCGGCCACGAGCAGTACTTC
clone_size: .; j_call: TRBJ1-1; cdr3_length: 13; d_call: .; v_call: TRBV15; cdr3_aa: CATSRRVNTEAFF; cdr3_nt: TGTGCCACCAGCAGGCGGGTGAACACTGAAGCTTTCTTT
clone_size: .; j_call: TRBJ2-2; cdr3_length: 19; d_call: .; v_call: TRBV18; cdr3_aa: CASSPLGGADQPFRRELFF; cdr3_nt: TGTGCCAGCTCACCACTAGGGGGGGCCGATCAACCATTCCGTCGGGAGCTGTTTTTT
clone_size: .; j_call: TRBJ2-6; cdr3_length: 17; d_call: TRBD1; v_call: TRBV19; cdr3_aa: CASSMGQIPGGANVLTF; cdr3_nt: TGTGCCAGTAGTATGGGACAGATCCCGGGGGGGGCCAACGTCCTGACTTTC
clone_size: .; j_call: TRBJ2-5; cdr3_length: 14; d_call: TRBD2; v_call: TRBV7-9; cdr3_aa: CASSLTAGGETQYF; cdr3_nt: TGTGCCAGCAGCTTAACTGCGGGGGGAGAGACCCAGTACTTC
clone_size: .; j_call: TRBJ2-3; cdr3_length: 14; d_call: TRBD2; v_call: TRBV7-2; cdr3_aa: CASRTSGGAYTQYF; cdr3_nt: TGTGCCAGCAGGACTAGCGGGGGGGCGTATACGCAGTATTTT
clone_size: .; j_call: TRBJ2-2; cdr3_length: 13; d_call: .; v_call: TRBV2; cdr3_aa: CASSVSGPGELFF; cdr3_nt: TGTGCCAGCAGTGTAAGTGGACCCGGGGAGCTGTTTTTT